This entry describes one T cell receptor beta chain. What it binds is unknown. The V end was cut by 5 bases, the J end by 3 bases, with 10 bases between. The germline V gene has CDR1 SGDLS and CDR2 YYNGEE. This CDR3 has 13 residues. In the naive CD8 group, cells lacked CD45RO and were positively selected for CCR7, so terminally differentiated effector memory CD45RA+ cells were left out. The data belong to a study of shared clonotypes between healthy human individuals. Sequencing was performed with immunoSEQ multiplex PCR; in TCRdb, only in-frame clones are kept and a portion is missing. The sample yields some 2.1 million clones, just under 95% seen once. The study, taken as a whole, reports: Relative to their counterparts shared across all four donors, non-shared clonotypes exhibited diminished generation probabilities. Sample collection involved blood only; tissue repertoires are likely different.

V gene TRBV9 combines with J gene TRBJ2-3; D is ambiguous. Sequencing was performed on naive CD8+ T cells sorted from blood. The clonotype comes from a young man in good health. Written as DNA, the CDR3 is TGTGCCAGCAGGGGATTCGGTACAGATACGCAGTATTTT. Translation gives CASRGFGTDTQYF.